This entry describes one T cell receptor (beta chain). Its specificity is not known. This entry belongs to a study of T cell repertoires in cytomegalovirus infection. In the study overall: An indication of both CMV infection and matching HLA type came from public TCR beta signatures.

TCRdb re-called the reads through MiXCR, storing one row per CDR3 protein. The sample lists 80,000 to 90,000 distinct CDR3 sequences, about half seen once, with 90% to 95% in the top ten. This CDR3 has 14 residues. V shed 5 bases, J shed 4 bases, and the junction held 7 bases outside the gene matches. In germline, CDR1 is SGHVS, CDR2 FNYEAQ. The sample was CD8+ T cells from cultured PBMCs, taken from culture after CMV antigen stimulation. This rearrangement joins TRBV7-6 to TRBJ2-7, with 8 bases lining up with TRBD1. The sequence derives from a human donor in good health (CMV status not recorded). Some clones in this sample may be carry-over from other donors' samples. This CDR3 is CASSRTGSLYEQYF. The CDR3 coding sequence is TGTGCCAGCAGCCGGACAGGGAGTTTGTACGAGCAGTACTTC.